Included here is one T cell receptor beta chain sequence, with context. Its antigen is unknown. These data originate in a study of ipilimumab plus nivolumab after autologous stem cell transplantation. In the study overall: A median of about eight nivolumab and 5 ipilimumab doses were given. The DLBCL group included primary refractory and relapsed cases. Points from the study as a whole: Per the authors, repertoire, Treg and microbiota data justify further study.

Assay used: immunoSEQ multiplex PCR; TCRdb lists only in-frame clones, some missing. Of tens of thousands of clones in the sample, 86% were seen once. CDR3 length: 15 residues. J was trimmed by 4 bases and V by 5 bases; bases with no gene match: 8. Germline-derived CDR1 and CDR2 are LNHDA and SQIVND (reference sequence). This sequence originates from a male donor with diffuse large B-cell lymphoma. Sequencing used PBMCs, obtained in a trial of ipilimumab plus nivolumab as post-transplant consolidation. V is TRBV19 and J is TRBJ1-5; 7 bases map to TRBD1. CDR3 sequence reads: CASSFRQGGNQPQHF. As DNA, the CDR3 is TGTGCCAGTAGTTTTCGACAGGGTGGAAATCAGCCCCAGCATTTT.